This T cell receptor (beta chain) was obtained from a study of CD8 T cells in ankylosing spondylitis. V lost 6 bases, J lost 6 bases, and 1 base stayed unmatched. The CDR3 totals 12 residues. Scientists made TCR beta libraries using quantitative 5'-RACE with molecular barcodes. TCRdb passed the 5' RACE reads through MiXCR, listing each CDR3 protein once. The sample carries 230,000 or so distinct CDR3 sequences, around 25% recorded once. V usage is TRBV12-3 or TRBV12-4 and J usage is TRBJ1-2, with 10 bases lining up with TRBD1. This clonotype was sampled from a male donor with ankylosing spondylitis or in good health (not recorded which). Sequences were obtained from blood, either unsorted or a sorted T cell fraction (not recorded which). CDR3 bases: TGTGCCAGCAGGGACAGGGGGGATGGCTACACCTTC. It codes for CASRDRGDGYTF.